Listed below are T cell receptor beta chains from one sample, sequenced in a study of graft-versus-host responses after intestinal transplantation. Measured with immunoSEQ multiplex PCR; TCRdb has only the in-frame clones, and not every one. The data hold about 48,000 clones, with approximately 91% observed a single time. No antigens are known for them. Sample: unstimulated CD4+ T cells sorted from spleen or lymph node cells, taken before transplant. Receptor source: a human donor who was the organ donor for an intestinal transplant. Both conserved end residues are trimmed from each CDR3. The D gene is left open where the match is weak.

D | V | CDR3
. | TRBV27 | ASSLWINQPQH
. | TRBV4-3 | ASSQDFSGGWGNQPQH
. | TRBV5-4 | ASSLRASTDTQY
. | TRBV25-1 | ASSGQAGVRETQY
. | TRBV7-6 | ASSLGGRPYNEQF
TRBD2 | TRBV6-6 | ASSFRLAGAYEQY
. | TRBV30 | AWSVRRLYYEQY
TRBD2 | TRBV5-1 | ASSLAAGSGRLNTGELF
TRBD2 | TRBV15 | ATRRGTSGYNEQF
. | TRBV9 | ASSALGTQY
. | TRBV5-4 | ASSPSRRNEQF
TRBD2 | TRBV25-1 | ASSDGTSGSTDTQY
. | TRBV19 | ASSIDRGVEPQH
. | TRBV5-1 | ASSLEANSYNEQF
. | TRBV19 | ASSREGGMGEQF
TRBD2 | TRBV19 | ASSIALAGGELF
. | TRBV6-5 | ASKEGIGTDTQY
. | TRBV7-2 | ASSPLDGTGELF
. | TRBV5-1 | ASSLAGLPYEQY
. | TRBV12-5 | ASGPDSQETQY
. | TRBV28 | ASSLDTFVYGYT
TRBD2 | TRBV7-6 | ASSLGTSGSTQY
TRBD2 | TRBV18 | ASPPESGSSYNEQF
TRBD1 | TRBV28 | ASRMIDRADTQY
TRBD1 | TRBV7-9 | ASSRTGDYGYT
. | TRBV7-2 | ASSPRRAAYNEKLF
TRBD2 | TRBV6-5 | ASSYSIGRGETQY
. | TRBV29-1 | SVAQGTTSTDTQY
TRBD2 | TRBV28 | ASSLELAGVQETQY
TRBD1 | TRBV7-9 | ASSLGDRARTGELF
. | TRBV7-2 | ASSLATNPSYGYT
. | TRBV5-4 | ASSSQGPYEQY
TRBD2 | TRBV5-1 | ASSLGLAGGNEQF
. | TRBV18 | ASSPSSYEQY
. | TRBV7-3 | ASSYPAPLDEQY
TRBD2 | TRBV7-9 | ASSPGLGDYEQY
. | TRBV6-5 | ASSRGSNQPQH
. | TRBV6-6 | ASSYLTSNHQPQH
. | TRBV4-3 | ASSQTSGNQPQH
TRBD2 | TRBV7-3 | ASSSSGRPTDTQY
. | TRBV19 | ASTFNSGANVLT
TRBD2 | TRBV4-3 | ASSQVRTSGSRAKNIQY
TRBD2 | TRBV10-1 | ASRLAGATDTQY
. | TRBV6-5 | ASSDSDGNEKLF
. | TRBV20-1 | SAREGYEQY
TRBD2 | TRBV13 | ASSYQTGTSNEQF
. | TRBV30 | AWSVSSGNTIY
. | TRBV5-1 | ASSLDFTDTQY
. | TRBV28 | ASSYQGPYGYT
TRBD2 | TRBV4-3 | ASSQDSLAGGRNEQF
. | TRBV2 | ASSLLPIRQGLTEAF
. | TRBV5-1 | ASSSTSTDTQY
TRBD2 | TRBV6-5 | ASRNPGLGKETQY
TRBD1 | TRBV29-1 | SAQTTGYNEQF
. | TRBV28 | ASSLASGADTQY
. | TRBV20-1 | SARWDEKLF
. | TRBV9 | ASSVGTAIQETQY
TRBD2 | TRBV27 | ASSLVAGDAGTQY
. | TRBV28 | ASSFFSGAYNEQF